The rows below give T cell receptor beta chains drawn from one sample of a study of T cell responses to AZD1222 COVID-19 vaccine. Data came from immunoSEQ multiplex PCR; TCRdb stores just in-frame clones and leaves some out. The table shows about 150,000 clones, with more than 80% occurring only once. The sequenced sample was peripheral blood, obtained on day 0 of AZD1222 vaccination. The source is an adult in good health. Both conserved end residues are part of each CDR3. A D gene is named only where the DNA matches it firmly. Clone size, where shown, is once, few, many, or a class for clones that have expanded.

V,J,size,D,DNA,CDR3
TRBV28,TRBJ2-1,NA,TRBD2,TGTGCCAGCAGTCCCGGGACTAGCGGGGGAGCAAATGAGCAGTTCTTC,CASSPGTSGGANEQFF
TRBV7-2,TRBJ2-2,once,TRBD2,TGTGCCAGCAGCTCAACTAGCGGGGCGAACACCGGGGAGCTGTTTTTT,CASSSTSGANTGELFF
TRBV9,TRBJ1-5,once,NA,TGTGCCAGCAGCCCAGCTGGGGTATCGGGTCAGCCCCAGCATTTT,CASSPAGVSGQPQHF
TRBV30,TRBJ1-1,NA,NA,TGTGCCTGGAATCTGGGGGGAGGGACTGAAGCTTTCTTT,CAWNLGGGTEAFF
TRBV2,TRBJ1-5,NA,NA,TGTGCCAGCAGTGAGTCAGGGGATCAGCCCCAGCATTTT,CASSESGDQPQHF
TRBV27,TRBJ1-1,NA,NA,TGTGCCAGCAGTTCGCAGAAGAGAGCTACAGAGCTTGAAGCTTTCTTT,CASSSQKRATELEAFF
TRBV5-4,TRBJ2-3,NA,NA,TGTGCCAGCAGCTTGAAACTAGCCCCTAGCACAGATACGCAGTATTTT,CASSLKLAPSTDTQYF
TRBV5-1,TRBJ2-3,NA,TRBD2,TGCGCCAGCAGCTTGGGACTAGCGGGGGGCTCTTGGGTAGATACGCAGTATTTT,CASSLGLAGGSWVDTQYF
TRBV9,TRBJ2-2,NA,TRBD2,TGTGCCAGCAGCGTAGGCTCGCTAGCGGGGACCGGGGAGCTGTTTTTT,CASSVGSLAGTGELFF
TRBV3-1/TRBV3-2,TRBJ1-1,NA,TRBD1,TGTGCCAGCAGCCCACGCGGACAGGGAAACACTGAAGCTTTCTTT,CASSPRGQGNTEAFF
TRBV3-1/TRBV3-2,TRBJ2-2,NA,NA,TGTGCCAGCAGCCAGCCCGGGGGGCGGGGAAACACCGGGGAGCTGTTTTTT,CASSQPGGRGNTGELFF
TRBV3-1/TRBV3-2,TRBJ1-6,few,NA,TGTGCCAGCAGCCACAGGAATTCACCCCTCCACTTT,CASSHRNSPLHF
TRBV6-2/TRBV6-3,TRBJ1-2,once,NA,TGTGCCAGCAGTCCGTCGGGGCGGCGGGGCGAAGGCTACACCTTC,CASSPSGRRGEGYTF
TRBV7-9,TRBJ1-2,NA,TRBD1,TGTGCCAGCAGCTTGAGGGACAGCTATGGCTACACCTTC,CASSLRDSYGYTF
TRBV30,TRBJ1-6,NA,TRBD1,TGTGCCTCCGGGACAGACAATTCACCCCTCCACTTT,CASGTDNSPLHF
TRBV5-6,TRBJ2-5,NA,NA,TGTGCCAGCAGCTTAGCAGAAGAGACCCAGTACTTC,CASSLAEETQYF
TRBV28,TRBJ1-5,NA,TRBD1,TGTGCCAGCAGTCCTAGTTGGGGGACAGGAAGAGGCAATCAGCCCCAGCATTTT,CASSPSWGTGRGNQPQHF
TRBV5-6,TRBJ2-7,NA,NA,TGTGCCAGCAGCTTCATCGGGGTCCGGGGTTACGAGCAGTACTTC,CASSFIGVRGYEQYF
TRBV2,TRBJ2-2,NA,NA,TGTGCCAGCAATCAGGGATCCACCGGGGAGCTGTTTTTT,CASNQGSTGELFF
TRBV4-1,TRBJ2-7,NA,TRBD1,TGCGCCAGCAGCCGAGGGACAGAGAGCTCCTACGAGCAGTACTTC,CASSRGTESSYEQYF
TRBV18,TRBJ2-7,NA,NA,TGTGCCAGCTCCCAAACCCTAGGCAGCTCCTACGAGCAGTACTTC,CASSQTLGSSYEQYF
TRBV28,TRBJ1-1,NA,NA,TGTGCCAGCAGTTTTTTTTTGTCAGGGCTATCGGACGTTACTAACACTGAAGCTTTCTTT,CASSFFLSGLSDVTNTEAFF
TRBV5-1,TRBJ1-2,NA,NA,TGCGCCAGCAGCTTGGGCAGTAACTATGGCTACACCTTC,CASSLGSNYGYTF
TRBV4-1,TRBJ2-1,NA,NA,TGCGCCAGCAGCCACGCAGGGGGGTCCTACAATGAGCAGTTCTTC,CASSHAGGSYNEQFF
TRBV19,TRBJ1-2,NA,NA,TGTGCCAGTAGTATTCCAGGGGATTACTATGGCTACACCTTC,CASSIPGDYYGYTF
TRBV19,TRBJ2-5,once,NA,TGTGCCAGCCAGACTACGCTTTCCACAGGGGAGACCCAGTACTTC,CASQTTLSTGETQYF
TRBV28,TRBJ1-4,few,TRBD1,TGTGCCAGCAGTCCGAAACTACTAGGACAGGGAGAGAATGAAAAACTGTTTTTT,CASSPKLLGQGENEKLFF
TRBV5-1,TRBJ2-2,once,TRBD1,TGCGCCAGCAGCCTAGAGACAGGGCAGGCGGGTTACACCGGGGAGCTGTTTTTT,CASSLETGQAGYTGELFF
TRBV19,TRBJ1-1,NA,NA,TGTGCCAGTAGAAAGGGGTTATGGACTGAAGCTTTCTTT,CASRKGLWTEAFF
TRBV2,TRBJ1-5,NA,TRBD1,TGTGCCAGCAAACACAGGGGAAATCAGCCCCAGCATTTT,CASKHRGNQPQHF
TRBV24-1,TRBJ2-1,NA,TRBD2,TGTGCCACCAGTGCCCGTGGGGGGGGTGGATACAATGAGCAGTTCTTC,CATSARGGGGYNEQFF
TRBV7-2,TRBJ2-7,NA,TRBD1,TGTGCCAGCAGCTTAGGTCAAGGGACAGGGAAATTCGTCGAGCAGTACTTC,CASSLGQGTGKFVEQYF
TRBV29-1,TRBJ1-1,NA,TRBD1,TGCAGCGTTGATCACTTATCGGACAGGGATTTT,CSVDHLSDRDF
TRBV5-4,TRBJ2-3,NA,NA,TGTGCCAGCAGCCCCGGGGGCGCCGAGTTAAAGGGCGCAGATACGCAGTATTTT,CASSPGGAELKGADTQYF
TRBV19,TRBJ1-6,NA,TRBD1,TGTGCCAGTAGGAGACAGGGGAATAATTCACCCCTCCACTTT,CASRRQGNNSPLHF
TRBV10-3,TRBJ1-2,NA,NA,TGTGCCATCAGTGAACAGATGTATGGCTACACCTTC,CAISEQMYGYTF
TRBV12-3/TRBV12-4,TRBJ1-5,NA,NA,TGTGCCAGCAGTTTAGGATGGGAGCAGCCCCAGCATTTT,CASSLGWEQPQHF
TRBV24-1,TRBJ1-4,NA,TRBD1,TGTGCCACCAGTGATGCAGGGGGCTCTGAAAAACTGTTTTTT,CATSDAGGSEKLFF
TRBV5-4,TRBJ1-2,NA,TRBD1,TGTGCCAGCAGCGTGACAGGGAACTATGGCTACACCTTC,CASSVTGNYGYTF
TRBV6-5,TRBJ1-2,NA,NA,TGTGCCAGCAGTTCCCGACCTGACAACACGGGCTATGGCTACACCTTC,CASSSRPDNTGYGYTF
TRBV30,TRBJ1-5,NA,NA,TGTGCCTGGAGGGCTGGGGAGGATAGGAGCAATCAGCCCCAGCATTTT,CAWRAGEDRSNQPQHF
TRBV11-3,TRBJ1-1,NA,NA,TGTGCCAGCAGCTTAGGAGGCAGGGCGACTGAAGCTTTCTTT,CASSLGGRATEAFF
TRBV7-2,TRBJ1-5,NA,NA,TGTGCCAGCAGCCAAGACAGCAATCAGCCCCAGCATTTT,CASSQDSNQPQHF
TRBV30,TRBJ1-6,NA,NA,TGTGCCTGGAGTGTAAGCGGAAATTCACCCCTCCACTTT,CAWSVSGNSPLHF
TRBV7-3,TRBJ2-2,NA,NA,TGTGCCAGCAGCGCAAACGGGGTAACCGGGGAGCTGTTTTTT,CASSANGVTGELFF
TRBV12-3/TRBV12-4,TRBJ1-5,NA,NA,TGTGCCAGCAGTTTTGGCAGGGAACAGCCCCAGCATTTT,CASSFGREQPQHF
TRBV7-9,TRBJ1-5,NA,NA,TGTGCCATCTCATTACCGGGACCGAACAATCAGCCCCAGCATTTT,CAISLPGPNNQPQHF
TRBV28,TRBJ1-2,few,NA,TGTGCCAGCAGTTCCGAGGGGATCTTCTATGGCTACACCTTC,CASSSEGIFYGYTF
TRBV6-2/TRBV6-3,TRBJ1-5,NA,NA,TGTGCCAGCAGCACCGGGACTCGGTCCCAGCATTTT,CASSTGTRSQHF
TRBV3-1/TRBV3-2,TRBJ1-2,NA,NA,TGTGCCAGCAGCCAAGTACTTGGGCTCGGCTACACCTTC,CASSQVLGLGYTF
TRBV28,TRBJ1-2,few,NA,TGTGCCAGCGGAGGCTACACCTTC,CASGGYTF
TRBV19,TRBJ1-2,NA,NA,TGTGCCAGTAACCGGGACAACTATGGCTACACCTTC,CASNRDNYGYTF
TRBV5-1,TRBJ2-3,NA,NA,TGCGCCAGCAGAAACGACACGGTCAGCACAGATACGCAGTATTTT,CASRNDTVSTDTQYF
TRBV12-3/TRBV12-4,TRBJ1-5,NA,TRBD1,TGTGCCAGCAGGGGACAGGGAAATCAGCCCCAGCATTTT,CASRGQGNQPQHF